This passage covers 5 T cell receptor beta chains from one sample sequenced in a study of blood T cells in healthy people across ages. Through a sample-barcoded 5' primer and a J-beta primer mix, a second PCR was run for 7 to 11 cycles. TCRdb reanalysed the 5' RACE reads using MiXCR and keeps one entry per CDR3 protein. The sample contains 910,000 or so distinct CDR3 sequences, roughly half of which appear only once. Sequencing was done on a sample of blood. Receptors were obtained from a woman aged 55-75 years in good health.

The CDR3 loop is CASSLGLARNGDTQYF. The CDR3 DNA sequence: TGCGCCAGCAGCCTCGGACTAGCCCGAAACGGGGATACGCAGTATTTT. This chain uses TRBV4-3 with TRBJ2-3, with 8 bases fitting TRBD2. The length of the CDR3 is 16 residues. V was pared by 4 bases and J by 6 bases, with 12 bases of the junction left unmatched. Germline V gene data show CDR1 as LGHNA and CDR2 as YSLEER.

A few counts support this clonotype. One junction end does not reproduce the germline sequence, and a read error may be involved. As DNA, the CDR3 is TGTGCCAGCAGCTTAGATCCTGGGGCCAACGTCCTGACTTTC. Protein sequence: CASSLDPGANVLTF. The rearrangement joins TRBV5-1 to TRBJ2-6; no reliable D call. Germline assignment: CDR1 SGHRS and CDR2 YFSETQ. This CDR3 has 14 residues.

The rearrangement links TRBV4-1 to TRBJ2-7; 7 nucleotides line up with TRBD2. The CDR3 consists of 15 residues. In germline, CDR1 is MGHRA, CDR2 YSYEKL. Germline trimming cut 1 base from V and 5 bases from J; bases unmatched to any gene: 8. The CDR3 DNA is TGCGCCAGCAGCCAAGCGGCGGGAGCACTGGACGAGCAGTACTTC. It codes for CASSQAAGALDEQYF.

The chain employs TRBV27 and TRBJ2-1; 13 nucleotides line up with TRBD2. With 1 base clipped from V and 6 bases from J, the junction kept 6 bases outside the gene matches. Germline CDR1 MNHEY, CDR2 SMNVEV (reference sequence). The length of the CDR3 is 17 residues. The CDR3: CASSLLGTSGISNEQFF. In nucleotides, the CDR3 is TGTGCCAGCAGTTTATTGGGGACTAGCGGGATCTCCAATGAGCAGTTCTTC.

CDR3 bases: TGTGCCAGCAGTTTCCGCCGCACTAGCTTGGGAGATACGCAGTATTTT. It is translated as CASSFRRTSLGDTQYF. The J gene is TRBJ2-3, the V gene TRBV28, with D possibly matching TRBD2 (6 bases). V was cut by 3 bases and J by 5 bases, with 18 bases left in between. CDR3 length: 16 amino acids. In germline, CDR1 is MDHEN, CDR2 SYDVKM.